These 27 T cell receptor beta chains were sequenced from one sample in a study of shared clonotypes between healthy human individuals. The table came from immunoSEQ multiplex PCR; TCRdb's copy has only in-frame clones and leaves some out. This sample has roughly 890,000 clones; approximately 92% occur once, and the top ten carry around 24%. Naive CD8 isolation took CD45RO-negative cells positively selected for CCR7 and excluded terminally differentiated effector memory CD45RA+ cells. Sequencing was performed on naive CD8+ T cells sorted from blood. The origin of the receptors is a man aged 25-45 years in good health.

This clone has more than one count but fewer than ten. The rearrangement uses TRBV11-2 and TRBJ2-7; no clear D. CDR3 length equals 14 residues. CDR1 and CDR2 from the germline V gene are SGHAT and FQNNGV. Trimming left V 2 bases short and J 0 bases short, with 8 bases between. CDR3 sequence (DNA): TGTGCCAGCAGCTTACTAGGCTACTCCTACGAGCAGTACTTC. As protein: CASSLLGYSYEQYF.

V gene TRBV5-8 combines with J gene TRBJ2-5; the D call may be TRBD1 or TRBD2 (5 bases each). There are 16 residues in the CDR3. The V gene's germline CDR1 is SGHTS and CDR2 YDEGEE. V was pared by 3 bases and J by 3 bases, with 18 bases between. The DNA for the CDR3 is TGTGCCAGCAGCTGGCCGAGGGGTCCACAAGAAGAGACCCAGTACTTC. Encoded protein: CASSWPRGPQEETQYF. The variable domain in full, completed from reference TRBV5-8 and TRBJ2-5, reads EAGVTQSPTHLIKTRGQQATLRCSPISGHTSVYWYQQALGLGLQFLLWYDEGEERNRGNFPPRFSGRQFPNYSSELNVNALELEDSALYLCASSWPRGPQEETQYFGPGTRLLVL.

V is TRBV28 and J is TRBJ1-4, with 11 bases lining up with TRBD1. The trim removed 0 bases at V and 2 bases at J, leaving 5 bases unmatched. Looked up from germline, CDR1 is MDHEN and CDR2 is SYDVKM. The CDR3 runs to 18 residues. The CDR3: CASSLWWDRGDTNEKLFF. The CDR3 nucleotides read TGTGCCAGCAGTTTATGGTGGGACAGGGGGGACACTAATGAAAAACTGTTTTTT.

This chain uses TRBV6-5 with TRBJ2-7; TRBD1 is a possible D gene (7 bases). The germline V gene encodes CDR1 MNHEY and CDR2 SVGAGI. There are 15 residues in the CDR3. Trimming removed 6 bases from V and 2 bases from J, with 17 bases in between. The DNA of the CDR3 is TGTGCCAGCAGCCCTACAGGGGAGCGGGCCTACGAGCAGTACTTC. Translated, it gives CASSPTGERAYEQYF.

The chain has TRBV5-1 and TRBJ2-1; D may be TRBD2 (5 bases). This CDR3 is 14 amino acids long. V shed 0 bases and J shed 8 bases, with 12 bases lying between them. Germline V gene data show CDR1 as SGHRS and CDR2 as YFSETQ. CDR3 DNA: TGCGCCAGCAGCTTGGAGTTAGCGAGGGATGAGCAGTTCTTC. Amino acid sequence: CASSLELARDEQFF.

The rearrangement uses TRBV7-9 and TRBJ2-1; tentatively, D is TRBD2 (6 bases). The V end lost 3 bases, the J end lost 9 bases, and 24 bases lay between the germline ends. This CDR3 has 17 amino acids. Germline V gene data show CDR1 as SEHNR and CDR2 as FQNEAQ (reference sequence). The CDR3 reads CASSLSFRERSDIEQFF. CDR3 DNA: TGTGCCAGCAGCTTGAGTTTCCGGGAGCGATCTGATATTGAGCAGTTCTTC.

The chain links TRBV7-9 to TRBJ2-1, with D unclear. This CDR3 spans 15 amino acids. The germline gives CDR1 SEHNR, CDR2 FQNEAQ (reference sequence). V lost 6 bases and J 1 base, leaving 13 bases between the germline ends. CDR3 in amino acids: CASRGLAKSYNEQFF. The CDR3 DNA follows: TGTGCCAGCAGGGGGTTGGCGAAGTCCTACAATGAGCAGTTCTTC.

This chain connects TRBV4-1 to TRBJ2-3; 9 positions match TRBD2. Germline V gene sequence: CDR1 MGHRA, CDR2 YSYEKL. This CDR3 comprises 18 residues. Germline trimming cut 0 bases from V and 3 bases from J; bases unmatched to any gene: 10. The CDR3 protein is CASSQDSASGTITDTQYF. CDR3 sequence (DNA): TGCGCCAGCAGCCAAGATTCGGCTAGCGGGACGATTACAGATACGCAGTATTTT.

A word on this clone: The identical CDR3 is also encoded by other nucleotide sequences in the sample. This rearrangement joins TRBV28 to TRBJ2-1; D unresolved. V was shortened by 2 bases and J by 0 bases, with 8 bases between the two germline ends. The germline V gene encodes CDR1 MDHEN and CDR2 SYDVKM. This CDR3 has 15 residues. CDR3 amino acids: CASSLGDSSYNEQFF. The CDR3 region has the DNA TGTGCCAGCAGTTTAGGAGATAGCTCCTACAATGAGCAGTTCTTC.

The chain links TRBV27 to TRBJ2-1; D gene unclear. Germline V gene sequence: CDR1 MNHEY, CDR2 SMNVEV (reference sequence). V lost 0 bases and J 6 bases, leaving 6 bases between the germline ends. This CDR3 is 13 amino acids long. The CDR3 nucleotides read TGTGCCAGCAGTTTATCATACTCCAATGAGCAGTTCTTC. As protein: CASSLSYSNEQFF.

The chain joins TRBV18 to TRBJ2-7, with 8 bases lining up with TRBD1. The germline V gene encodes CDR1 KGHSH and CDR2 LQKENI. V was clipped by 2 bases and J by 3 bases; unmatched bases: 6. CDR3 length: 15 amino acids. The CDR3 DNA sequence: TGTGCCAGCTCACCAAATATACAGGGGGACTACGAGCAGTACTTC. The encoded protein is CASSPNIQGDYEQYF.

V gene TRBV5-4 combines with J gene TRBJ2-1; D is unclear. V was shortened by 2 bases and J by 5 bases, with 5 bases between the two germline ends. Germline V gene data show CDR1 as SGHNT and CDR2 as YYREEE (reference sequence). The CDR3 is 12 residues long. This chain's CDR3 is CASSFFHNEQFF. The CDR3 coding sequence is TGTGCCAGCAGCTTTTTCCACAATGAGCAGTTCTTC.

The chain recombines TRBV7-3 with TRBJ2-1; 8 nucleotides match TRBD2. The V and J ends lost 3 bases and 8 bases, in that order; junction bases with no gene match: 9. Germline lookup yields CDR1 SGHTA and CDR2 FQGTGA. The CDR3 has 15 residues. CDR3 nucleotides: TGTGCCAGCAGCTTTTATAGCGGGATTGGTTATGAGCAGTTCTTC. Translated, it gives CASSFYSGIGYEQFF.

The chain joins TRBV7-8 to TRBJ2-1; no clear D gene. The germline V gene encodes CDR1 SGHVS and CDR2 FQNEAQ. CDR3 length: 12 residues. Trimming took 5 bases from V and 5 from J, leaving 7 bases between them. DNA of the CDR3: TGTGCCAGCAGCCCATCTGACAATGAGCAGTTCTTC. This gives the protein CASSPSDNEQFF.

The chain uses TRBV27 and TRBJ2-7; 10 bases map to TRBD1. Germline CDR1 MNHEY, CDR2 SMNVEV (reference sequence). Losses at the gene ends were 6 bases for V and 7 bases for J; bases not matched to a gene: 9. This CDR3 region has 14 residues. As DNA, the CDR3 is TGTGCCAGCAGACGGACAGGGGGGGTCCTGGAGCAGTACTTC. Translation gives CASRRTGGVLEQYF.

CDR3 sequence (DNA): TGTGCCAGAAGACGTCAGGACCGGACAAAATCCTACGAGCAGTACTTC. Its protein product is CARRRQDRTKSYEQYF. This rearrangement joins TRBV5-3 to TRBJ2-7, with D perhaps matching TRBD1 (5 bases). TRBV5-3 is identified as an open reading frame with a role that is uncertain. This CDR3 contains 16 residues. The V gene lost 5 bases and the J gene lost 1 base, with 19 bases spanning the gap.

This chain's CDR3 is CSAGLAGADGTDTQYF. In DNA form, the CDR3 reads TGCAGCGCCGGACTAGCGGGAGCTGATGGGACAGATACGCAGTATTTT. V usage is TRBV29-1 and J usage is TRBJ2-3, with TRBD2 identical over 13 bases. There are 16 residues in the CDR3. The trim removed 7 bases at V and 3 bases at J, leaving 10 bases unmatched. CDR1 is SQVTM, CDR2 ANQGSEA, per germline.

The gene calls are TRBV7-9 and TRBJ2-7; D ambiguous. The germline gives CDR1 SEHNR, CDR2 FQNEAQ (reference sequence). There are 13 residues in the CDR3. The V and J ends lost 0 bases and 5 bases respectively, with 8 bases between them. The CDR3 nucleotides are TGTGCCAGCAGCTTAGCGGCTTTAGACGAGCAGTACTTC. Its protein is CASSLAALDEQYF.

CDR3 DNA sequence: TGTGCCAGCAGCTTGAGCTTTCCCTACAATGAGCAGTTCTTC. Its translation is CASSLSFPYNEQFF. This chain joins TRBV13 and TRBJ2-1; D ambiguous. CDR1 is PRHDT, CDR2 FYEKMQ, per germline (reference sequence). The CDR3 is made up of 14 amino acids. The V and J ends lost 3 bases and 2 bases respectively, with 8 bases between them.

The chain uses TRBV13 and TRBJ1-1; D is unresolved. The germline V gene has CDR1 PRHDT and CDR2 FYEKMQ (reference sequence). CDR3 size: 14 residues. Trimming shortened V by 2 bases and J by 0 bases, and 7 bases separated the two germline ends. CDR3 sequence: CASSLYGLNTEAFF. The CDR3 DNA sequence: TGTGCCAGCAGCTTATACGGACTGAACACTGAAGCTTTCTTT.

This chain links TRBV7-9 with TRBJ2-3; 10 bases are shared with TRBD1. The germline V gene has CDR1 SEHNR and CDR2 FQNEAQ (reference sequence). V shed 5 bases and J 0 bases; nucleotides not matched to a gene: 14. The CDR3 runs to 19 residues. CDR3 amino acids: CASSSPRETGGFSTDTQYF. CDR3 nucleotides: TGTGCCAGCAGCAGCCCCCGTGAGACAGGGGGCTTCAGCACAGATACGCAGTATTTT.

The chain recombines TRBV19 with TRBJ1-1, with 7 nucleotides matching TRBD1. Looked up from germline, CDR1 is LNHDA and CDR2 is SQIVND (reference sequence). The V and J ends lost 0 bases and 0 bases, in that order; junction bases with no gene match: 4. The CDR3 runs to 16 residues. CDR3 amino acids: CASSIDLGTVNTEAFF. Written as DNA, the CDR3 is TGTGCCAGTAGTATAGATCTCGGGACAGTGAACACTGAAGCTTTCTTT. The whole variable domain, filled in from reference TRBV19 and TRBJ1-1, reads DGGITQSPKYLFRKEGQNVTLSCEQNLNHDAMYWYRQDPGQGLRLIYYSQIVNDFQKGDIAEGYSVSREKKESFPLTVTSAQKNPTAFYLCASSIDLGTVNTEAFFGQGTRLTVV.

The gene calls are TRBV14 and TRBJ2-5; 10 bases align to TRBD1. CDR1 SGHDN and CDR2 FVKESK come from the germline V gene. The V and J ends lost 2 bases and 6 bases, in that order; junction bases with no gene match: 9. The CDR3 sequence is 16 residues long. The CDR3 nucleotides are TGTGCCAGCAGCCAACGGGGACAGGGGAGTTCGCAGACCCAGTACTTC. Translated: CASSQRGQGSSQTQYF.

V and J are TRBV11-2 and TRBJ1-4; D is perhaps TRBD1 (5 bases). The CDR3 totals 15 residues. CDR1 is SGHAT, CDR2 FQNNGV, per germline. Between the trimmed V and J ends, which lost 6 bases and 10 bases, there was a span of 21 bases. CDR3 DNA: TGTGCCAGCAGTGATAGAGGACATCCCGGAGGAAAACTGTTTTTT. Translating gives CASSDRGHPGGKLFF. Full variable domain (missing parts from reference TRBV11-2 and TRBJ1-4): EAGVAQSPRYKIIEKRQSVAFWCNPISGHATLYWYQQILGQGPKLLIQFQNNGVVDDSQLPKDRFSAERLKGVDSTLKIQPAKLEDSAVYLCASSDRGHPGGKLFFGSGTQLSVL.

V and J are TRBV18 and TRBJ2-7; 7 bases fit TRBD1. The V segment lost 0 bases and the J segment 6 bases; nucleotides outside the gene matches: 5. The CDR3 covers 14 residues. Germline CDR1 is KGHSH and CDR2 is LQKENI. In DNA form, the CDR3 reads TGTGCCAGCTCACCACCGCCGGCAGGGGGCGAGCAGTACTTC. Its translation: CASSPPPAGGEQYF.

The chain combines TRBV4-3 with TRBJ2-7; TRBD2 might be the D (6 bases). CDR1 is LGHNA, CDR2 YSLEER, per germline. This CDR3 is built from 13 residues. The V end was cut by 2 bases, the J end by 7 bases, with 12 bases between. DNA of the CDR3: TGCGCCAGCAGCCAAAAGACCGCGGGGGAGCAGTACTTC. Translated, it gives CASSQKTAGEQYF.

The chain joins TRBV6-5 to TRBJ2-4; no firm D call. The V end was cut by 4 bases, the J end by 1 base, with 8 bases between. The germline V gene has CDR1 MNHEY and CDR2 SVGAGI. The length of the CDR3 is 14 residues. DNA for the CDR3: TGTGCCAGCAGTTCCTCCCTTGCCAAAAACATTCAGTACTTC. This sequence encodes CASSSSLAKNIQYF.